A single sample gave rise to the 30 T cell receptor beta chains below, sequenced in a study of cytomegalovirus exposure and HLA in healthy donors. Vbeta (60) and Jbeta (13) primers were used in the PCR. The method was immunoSEQ multiplex PCR; TCRdb's version includes in-frame clones alone and lacks a portion of them. Among 99,000 or so clones listed, 60% to 85% were seen once. The sequencing sample was made of PBMCs. The source is a male donor in good health and CMV-seronegative.

As to this clone: At one end, the junction sequence differs from germline, possibly due to a read error. The J gene is TRBJ1-1, the V gene TRBV7-3; D unresolved. CDR3 size: 12 residues. CDR1 and CDR2 (germline): SGHTA, FQGTGA. The CDR3 region has the DNA TGTTCCAGCAGCTTAAGAGAAACTGAAGCTTTCTTT. Its translation is CSSSLRETEAFF.

The rearrangement uses TRBV7-3 and TRBJ2-5; the match to TRBD1 covers 7 bases. The last part of the DNA fits TRBJ2-7 better; the J call may be wrong. The CDR3 is made up of 14 amino acids. Germline V gene data show CDR1 as SGHTA and CDR2 as FQGTGA. The chain's CDR3 is CASSLQGGSYEQYF. The CDR3, as DNA: TGTGCCAGCAGCTTACAAGGGGGCTCGTACGAGCAGTACTTC.

The rearrangement links TRBV10-3 to TRBJ2-7; 8 bases map to TRBD1. J was trimmed by 0 bases and V by 4 bases; bases with no gene match: 5. From germline, CDR1 is ENHRY and CDR2 SYGVKD. The CDR3 runs 15 residues. The CDR3 coding sequence is TGTGCCATCAGTGTGGGGACAGGTTTCTCCTACGAGCAGTACTTC. It specifies CAISVGTGFSYEQYF.

The J gene is TRBJ2-1, the V gene TRBV7-9; perhaps TRBD2 as D (5 bases). The V and J ends lost 3 bases and 4 bases respectively, with 13 bases between them. Germline assignment: CDR1 SEHNR and CDR2 FQNEAQ (reference sequence). CDR3 length: 15 residues. The CDR3 DNA follows: TGTGCCAGCAGCTTGATCACCGGGAAGTACAATGAGCAGTTCTTC. It is translated as CASSLITGKYNEQFF.

This clone was recorded only once. This chain uses TRBV7-2 with TRBJ2-1, with D possibly matching TRBD1 (5 bases). Trimming shortened V by 8 bases and J by 5 bases, and 19 bases separated the two germline ends. CDR1 and CDR2 (germline): SGHTA, FQGNSA. CDR3 length equals 15 residues. The CDR3 sequence is CASGLSWGQNNEQFF. CDR3 bases: TGTGCCAGCGGATTGAGTTGGGGCCAAAACAATGAGCAGTTCTTC.

The chain is built from TRBV4-1 and TRBJ1-2, with a weak D call TRBD1 (6 bases). The V gene's germline CDR1 is MGHRA and CDR2 YSYEKL. V shed 4 bases and J shed 7 bases, with 22 bases lying between them. CDR3 length: 16 amino acids. As DNA, the CDR3 is TGCGCCAGCAGCCCAAACCCATTACAGGGAGGGGGTGGCTACACCTTC. Its protein product is CASSPNPLQGGGGYTF.

This rearrangement joins TRBV5-4 to TRBJ2-3, with D perhaps TRBD1 (6 bases). Germline V lookup: CDR1 SGHNT, CDR2 YYREEE (reference sequence). V lost 3 bases, J lost 4 bases, and 9 bases lay in between. CDR3 length: 13 amino acids. The CDR3 sequence is CASSSPGADTQYF. DNA of the CDR3: TGTGCCAGCAGCTCCCCAGGGGCAGATACGCAGTATTTT.

The chain carries TRBV5-1 and TRBJ1-1, with D hard to call. The CDR3 spans 15 residues. The germline gives CDR1 SGHRS, CDR2 YFSETQ. Trimming cost V 1 base and J 0 bases, with 10 bases left between them. The CDR3: CASSLLGDLNTEAFF. CDR3 bases: TGCGCCAGCAGCTTGTTGGGAGATTTGAACACTGAAGCTTTCTTT.

This rearrangement joins TRBV7-8 to TRBJ2-7, with 7 bases identical to TRBD2. The CDR3 has 14 residues. Germline lookup yields CDR1 SGHVS and CDR2 FQNEAQ. After removal of 5 bases from V and 2 bases from J, the junction contained 6 bases not matched to a gene. The CDR3 DNA is TGTGCCAGCAGCACTCGACTAGCCACCTACGAGCAGTACTTC. Translated: CASSTRLATYEQYF. The variable domain in full, completed from reference TRBV7-8 and TRBJ2-7, reads GAGVSQSPRYKVAKRGQDVALRCDPISGHVSLFWYQQALGQGPEFLTYFQNEAQLDKSGLPSDRFFAERPEGSVSTLKIQRTQQEDSAVYLCASSTRLATYEQYFGPGTRLTVT.

The chain uses TRBV11-2 and TRBJ1-2, with D possibly TRBD1 on 5 matching bases. The V end was cut by 1 base, the J end by 4 bases, with 13 bases between. CDR1 is SGHAT and CDR2 is FQNNGV in the germline V gene. The CDR3 length is 15 residues. The CDR3 sequence: CASSLGAGNFYGYTF. The CDR3, as DNA: TGTGCCAGCAGCTTAGGGGCAGGGAATTTCTATGGCTACACCTTC.

This clone was seen a few times. The junction departs from germline at one end; a sequencing error may be responsible. The chain is built from TRBV7-9 and TRBJ2-3; D gene ambiguous. The length of the CDR3 is 12 residues. Germline CDR1 and CDR2: SEHNR and FQNEAQ (reference sequence). CDR3 residues: CSSTLSEDTQYF. CDR3 DNA sequence: TGTTCCAGCACCCTGAGCGAGGATACGCAGTATTTT.

CDR3 sequence reads: CASLKPRWGHTAWPQHF. CDR3 nucleotides: TGCGCCAGCCTCAAACCGAGGTGGGGACACACCGCCTGGCCCCAGCATTTT. The rearrangement uses TRBV10-1 and TRBJ1-5; D is perhaps TRBD1 (6 bases). CDR1 is WNHNN and CDR2 is SYGVQD in the germline V gene (reference sequence). CDR3 length: 17 residues. The V gene lost 8 bases and the J gene lost 9 bases, with 29 bases spanning the gap.

The chain joins TRBV7-6 to TRBJ2-1, with a possible D match to TRBD2 (5 bases). V lost 5 bases and J 4 bases, leaving 9 bases between the germline ends. This CDR3 has 13 residues. Germline V gene sequence: CDR1 SGHVS, CDR2 FNYEAQ. CDR3 nucleotide sequence: TGTGCCAGCAGCCCAGCGGAATACAATGAGCAGTTCTTC. Its translation is CASSPAEYNEQFF.

The gene calls are TRBV5-4 and TRBJ2-7, with D possibly TRBD1 on 6 matching bases. V was pared by 4 bases and J by 0 bases, with 11 bases between. Germline CDR1 and CDR2: SGHNT and YYREEE (reference sequence). The CDR3 spans 14 residues. The CDR3 DNA reads as TGTGCCAGCAGCCCGAGGGGGAACTCCTACGAGCAGTACTTC. It is translated as CASSPRGNSYEQYF.

V gene TRBV15 combines with J gene TRBJ2-7; possible D gene TRBD2, 6 bases. Looked up from germline, CDR1 is LNHNV and CDR2 is YYDKDF (reference sequence). The V gene lost 0 bases and the J gene lost 2 bases, with 8 bases spanning the gap. There are 14 residues in the CDR3. Here the CDR3 DNA reads TGTGCCACCAGCAGAGAAGGAGGGACCTACGAGCAGTACTTC. It specifies CATSREGGTYEQYF.

The V gene is TRBV9, the J gene TRBJ1-4; D is uncertain. V was pared by 2 bases and J by 4 bases, with 9 bases between. CDR1 and CDR2 from the germline V gene are SGDLS and YYNGEE. The CDR3 contains 14 residues. CDR3 bases: TGTGCCAGCAGCGTTACCCAGTTTAATGAAAAACTGTTTTTT. It codes for CASSVTQFNEKLFF.

This chain links TRBV7-2 with TRBJ2-7, with 7 bases matching TRBD2. CDR3 length: 16 residues. Trimming removed 3 bases from V and 0 bases from J; junction bases left unmatched: 8. The germline V gene encodes CDR1 SGHTA and CDR2 FQGNSA. CDR3 DNA sequence: TGTGCCAGCAGCTTTGTGGCTAGCGGCAGCTCCTACGAGCAGTACTTC. Translated, it gives CASSFVASGSSYEQYF. The whole variable domain, filled in from reference TRBV7-2 and TRBJ2-7, reads GAGVSQSPSNKVTEKGKDVELRCDPISGHTALYWYRQSLGQGLEFLIYFQGNSAPDKSGLPSDRFSAERTGGSVSTLTIQRTQQEDSAVYLCASSFVASGSSYEQYFGPGTRLTVT.

This clone has only one observation. V is TRBV15 and J is TRBJ2-2; 9 positions match TRBD2. Germline V gene lookup returns CDR1 LNHNV and CDR2 YYDKDF (reference sequence). The CDR3 runs 17 residues. Germline trimming cut 0 bases from V and 5 bases from J; bases unmatched to any gene: 7. This CDR3 reads CATSRDRAGGRTGELFF. The CDR3 bases are TGTGCCACCAGCAGAGATCGAGCGGGAGGCCGTACCGGGGAGCTGTTTTTT.

J is TRBJ2-1 and V is TRBV29-1, with D perhaps matching TRBD1 (5 bases). Germline loops: CDR1 SQVTM, CDR2 ANQGSEA. V dropped 6 bases and J dropped 5 bases, with 14 bases sitting between them. There are 13 residues in the CDR3. The CDR3 DNA is TGCAGCGTCGCCCCACGCAGGGACAATGAGCAGTTCTTC. This sequence encodes CSVAPRRDNEQFF.

The sample holds a few counts of this clone. The DNA for the CDR3 is TGTGCCAGCAGCGGGGGACTAGCGGGAGGGCCCGATGATACGCAGTATTTT. Its translation: CASSGGLAGGPDDTQYF. This chain uses TRBV9 with TRBJ2-3, with 16 bases lining up with TRBD2. The germline V gene has CDR1 SGDLS and CDR2 YYNGEE. CDR3 size: 17 residues. The trim removed 3 bases at V and 6 bases at J, leaving 7 bases unmatched. Using reference TRBV9 and TRBJ2-3 for the parts outside the CDR3, the full variable domain is DSGVTQTPKHLITATGQRVTLRCSPRSGDLSVYWYQQSLDQGLQFLIQYYNGEERAKGNILERFSAQQFPDLHSELNLSSLELGDSALYFCASSGGLAGGPDDTQYFGPGTRLTVL.

In its sample, this clone was seen once. The J gene is TRBJ2-2, the V gene TRBV27, with TRBD2 as a possible D gene (6 bases). Trimming stripped 3 bases from V and 4 bases from J, with 15 bases between. The CDR3 consists of 16 residues. Per the germline V gene, CDR1 is MNHEY and CDR2 is SMNVEV (reference sequence). The chain's CDR3 is CASSFSPGRPTGELFF. CDR3 DNA: TGTGCCAGCAGTTTTTCTCCGGGGAGGCCCACCGGGGAGCTGTTTTTT.

The chain employs TRBV6-1 and TRBJ2-7; 7 bases are a match to TRBD1. Per the germline V gene, CDR1 is MNHNS and CDR2 is SASEGT. The CDR3 is made up of 14 amino acids. With V trimmed by 1 base and J by 2 bases, 2 bases remained unmatched. CDR3 in amino acids: CASSEGTGPYEQYF. As DNA, the CDR3 is TGTGCCAGCAGTGAAGGGACAGGTCCCTACGAGCAGTACTTC.

The J gene is TRBJ1-5, the V gene TRBV10-3; possibly TRBD1 for D (5 bases). Germline CDR1 and CDR2: ENHRY and SYGVKD. This CDR3 is built from 14 residues. The germline V and J ends were trimmed by 3 bases and 4 bases, with 10 bases remaining between them. CDR3 in amino acids: CAISESQGNQPQHF. Here the CDR3 DNA reads TGTGCCATCAGTGAATCGCAGGGTAATCAGCCCCAGCATTTT.

This chain connects TRBV28 to TRBJ2-3, with 7 bases aligning to TRBD1. The V gene's germline CDR1 is MDHEN and CDR2 SYDVKM. This CDR3 comprises 16 residues. V dropped 2 bases and J dropped 2; count of bases not matched to a gene: 7. DNA for the CDR3: TGTGCCAGCAGTTTAAGCAGGGGGTGGATCACAGATACGCAGTATTTT. It specifies CASSLSRGWITDTQYF.

The V and J genes are TRBV11-3 and TRBJ2-2; D remains ambiguous. The length of the CDR3 is 15 residues. The V end was cut by 1 base, the J end by 3 bases, with 9 bases between. Germline lookup yields CDR1 SGHNT and CDR2 YENEEA. In DNA form, the CDR3 reads TGTGCCAGCAGCTTAGCCGTGAGAGACACCGGGGAGCTGTTTTTT. It encodes CASSLAVRDTGELFF.

The chain combines TRBV19 with TRBJ2-1; 7 bases match TRBD2. Trimming took 3 bases from V and 6 from J; bases not matched to a gene: 8. The length of the CDR3 is 15 residues. Germline assignment: CDR1 LNHDA and CDR2 SQIVND (reference sequence). DNA for the CDR3: TGTGCCAGTAGTATCAGGCGGGAGAGGCGCAATGAGCAGTTCTTC. Translated, it gives CASSIRRERRNEQFF.

This chain joins TRBV28 and TRBJ2-3; the match to TRBD1 covers 7 bases. CDR3 length: 13 residues. Trimming cost V 5 bases and J 4 bases; bases outside gene matches: 3. Germline CDR1 MDHEN, CDR2 SYDVKM. The CDR3 here is CASSLTGADTQYF. CDR3 sequence (DNA): TGTGCCAGCAGTCTTACAGGGGCAGATACGCAGTATTTT. Full variable domain (missing parts from reference TRBV28 and TRBJ2-3): DVKVTQSSRYLVKRTGEKVFLECVQDMDHENMFWYRQDPGLGLRLIYFSYDVKMKEKGDIPEGYSVSREKKERFSLILESASTNQTSMYLCASSLTGADTQYFGPGTRLTVL.

This clone qualifies as medium-sized (0.01 to 0.1%). This chain links TRBV6-1 with TRBJ2-6; D perhaps matches TRBD1 (5 bases). The germline V gene has CDR1 MNHNS and CDR2 SASEGT. This CDR3 is 15 amino acids long. The V and J ends lost 3 bases and 2 bases respectively, with 8 bases between them. DNA of the CDR3: TGTGCCAGCAGTGATTCAGGGACTGGGGCCAACGTCCTGACTTTC. Amino acids: CASSDSGTGANVLTF.

The chain employs TRBV5-4 and TRBJ2-7; 8 bases fit TRBD2. The length of the CDR3 is 14 residues. The V gene's germline CDR1 is SGHNT and CDR2 YYREEE (reference sequence). With V trimmed by 2 bases and J by 2 bases, 3 bases remained unmatched. The DNA for the CDR3 is TGTGCCAGCAGCTTAAGCGGGAGTACCTACGAGCAGTACTTC. Protein sequence: CASSLSGSTYEQYF.

The rearrangement links TRBV6-1 to TRBJ1-1; 9 positions match TRBD1. Per germline, CDR1 MNHNS and CDR2 SASEGT. This CDR3 spans 13 amino acids. After removal of 6 bases from V and 6 bases from J, the junction contained 5 bases not matched to a gene. The CDR3 region is CASRYRGRSEAFF. CDR3 nucleotide sequence: TGTGCCAGCAGGTACAGGGGGCGTTCTGAAGCTTTCTTT.